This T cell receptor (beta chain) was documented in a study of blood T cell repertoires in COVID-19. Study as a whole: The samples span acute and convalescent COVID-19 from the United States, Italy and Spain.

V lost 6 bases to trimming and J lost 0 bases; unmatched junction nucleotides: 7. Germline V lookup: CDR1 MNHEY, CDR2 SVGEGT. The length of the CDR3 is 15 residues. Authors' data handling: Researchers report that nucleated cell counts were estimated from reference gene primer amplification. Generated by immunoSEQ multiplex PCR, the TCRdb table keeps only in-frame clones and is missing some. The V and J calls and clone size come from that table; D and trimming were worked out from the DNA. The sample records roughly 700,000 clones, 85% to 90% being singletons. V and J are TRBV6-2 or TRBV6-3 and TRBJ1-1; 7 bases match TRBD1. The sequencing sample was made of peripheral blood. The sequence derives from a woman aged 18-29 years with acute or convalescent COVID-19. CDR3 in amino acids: CASSRTGMMNTEAFF. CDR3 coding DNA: TGTGCCAGCAGCAGGACAGGTATGATGAACACTGAAGCTTTCTTT.